A single sample is the source of the 2 T cell receptor beta chains below, sequenced in a study of regulatory T cells in long-lasting Graves disease. TCR beta libraries were built with iRepertoire HTBI primers and Arm-PCR of CDR3 regions. From the multiplex PCR reads, TCRdb called clonotypes with MiXCR, one entry per CDR3 protein. The repertoire holds about 460,000 distinct CDR3 sequences, with around 13% as singletons. Time point here: newly diagnosed GD, antithyroid drugs for less than 3 months. Extracted RNA from PBMCs served as the source of the TCR library. This same sample was also taken into another study, of T cells in Graves' hyperthyroidism and ophthalmopathy.

The material sequenced was peripheral blood mononuclear cells (PBMCs), taken at new diagnosis, from a patient treated with antithyroid drugs. These receptors all come from a woman aged 50 to 60 with Graves disease.

This clonotype was found a few times. The rearrangement uses TRBV7-9 and TRBJ1-1; D unclear. Looked up from germline, CDR1 is SEHNR and CDR2 is FQNEAQ (reference sequence). The CDR3 has 13 amino acids. V was cut by 2 bases and J by 4 bases, with 8 bases left in between. The DNA of the CDR3 is TGTGCCAGCAGCTTACGGGGAGCCACTGAAGCTTTCTTT. Translation gives CASSLRGATEAFF. The complete variable domain, with remaining parts taken from reference TRBV7-9 and TRBJ1-1, reads DTGVSQNPRHKITKRGQNVTFRCDPISEHNRLYWYRQTLGQGPEFLTYFQNEAQLEKSRLLSDRFSAERPKGSFSTLEIQRTEQGDSAMYLCASSLRGATEAFFGQGTRLTVV.

This clonotype showed up many times. This sequence joins TRBV28 and TRBJ2-3; 8 bases map to TRBD2. Germline V lookup: CDR1 MDHEN, CDR2 SYDVKM. The V gene end was trimmed by 6 bases and the J gene end by 6 bases; junction bases not matched to a gene: 11. The CDR3 loop spans 15 amino acids. Here the CDR3 reads CASSLSGALTDTQYF. CDR3 in DNA: TGTGCCAGCAGCCTTAGCGGGGCCCTCACCGATACGCAGTATTTT.